This entry lists 27 T cell receptor beta chains sequenced from one sample in a study of CD8 T cells in ankylosing spondylitis. The study's findings and limits: Under 10 highly homologous variants formed a TCR beta motif that appeared characteristic of ankylosing spondylitis blood.

Each CDR3 protein is one row after TCRdb ran MiXCR on the 5' RACE reads. The sample records under 950,000 distinct CDR3 sequences, roughly 19% being singletons. The antigens of these receptors remain unknown. Sequencing was performed on blood, either unsorted or a sorted T cell fraction (not recorded which). These receptors were taken from a male donor with ankylosing spondylitis.

The gene calls are TRBV12-3 or TRBV12-4 and TRBJ2-1, with a tentative D call TRBD2 (6 bases). Trimming pared 4 bases from V and 4 bases from J, leaving 17 bases between. The CDR3 runs to 16 residues. The DNA for the CDR3 is TGTGCCAGCAGTTCTGTTCGCGGGGCCAATTACAATGAGCAGTTCTTC. This sequence encodes CASSSVRGANYNEQFF.

This clonotype was counted a few times. The V and J genes are TRBV29-1 and TRBJ1-3; D is possibly TRBD1 (5 bases). This CDR3 has 15 residues. CDR1 and CDR2 (germline): SQVTM, ANQGSEA. V shed 4 bases and J shed 0 bases, with 13 bases lying between them. The CDR3, as DNA: TGCAGCGTTGGGGAGGGGTACTTCTCTGGAAACACCATATATTTT. This translates into CSVGEGYFSGNTIYF.

This clonotype occurred a few times. This chain uses TRBV5-1 with TRBJ2-7, with D maybe TRBD1 (5 bases). V was shortened by 4 bases and J by 3 bases, with 11 bases between the two germline ends. The CDR3 loop spans 13 amino acids. From germline, CDR1 is SGHRS and CDR2 YFSETQ. The CDR3 spells CASSPDTFYEQYF. As DNA, the CDR3 is TGCGCCAGCAGCCCGGACACGTTCTACGAGCAGTACTTC. The full variable domain, with the rest looked up from reference TRBV5-1 and TRBJ2-7, is KAGVTQTPRYLIKTRGQQVTLSCSPISGHRSVSWYQQTPGQGLQFLFEYFSETQRNKGNFPGRFSGRQFSNSRSEMNVSTLELGDSALYLCASSPDTFYEQYFGPGTRLTVT.

This clonotype was counted only a few times. This chain links TRBV4-2 with TRBJ2-6; D not resolved. CDR1 is LGHNA and CDR2 is YNFKEQ in the germline V gene. Trimming pared 1 base from V and 0 bases from J, leaving 4 bases between. The CDR3 is 15 residues long. In DNA, the CDR3 is TGTGCCAGCAGCCAAGTGAACTCTGGGGCCAACGTCCTGACTTTC. Amino acid sequence: CASSQVNSGANVLTF.

The V and J genes are TRBV6-5 and TRBJ2-7, with no clear D. CDR3 size: 15 residues. The V end lost 4 bases, the J end lost 0 bases, and 13 bases lay between the germline ends. The germline V gene has CDR1 MNHEY and CDR2 SVGAGI. The CDR3 sequence is CASSSSHFSSYEQYF. DNA of the CDR3: TGTGCCAGCAGTTCCAGTCACTTCAGCTCCTACGAGCAGTACTTC.

This rearrangement joins TRBV29-1 to TRBJ2-2; no definite D call. CDR1 and CDR2 from the germline V gene are SQVTM and ANQGSEA. There are 13 residues in the CDR3. Trimming removed 7 bases at V and 2 bases at J, with 11 bases between. The CDR3 protein is CSGRRPNTGELFF. The CDR3 coding sequence is TGCAGCGGCCGACGACCTAACACCGGGGAGCTGTTTTTT.

For the CDR3, the DNA is TGTGCCAGCAGTTTTAAGCCCTGGACCCTCTCCTACGAGCAGTACTTC. Protein product: CASSFKPWTLSYEQYF. J is TRBJ2-7 and V is TRBV12-3 or TRBV12-4; no firm D call. The CDR3 has 16 residues. V was clipped by 3 bases and J by 0 bases, with 15 bases between them.

A few counts support this clonotype. A read error may explain this, as a much larger clone is one base away. The V and J genes are TRBV28 and TRBJ2-6; no reliable D call. The CDR3 is made up of 13 amino acids. The V end was cut by 7 bases, the J end by 1 base, with 5 bases between. Looked up from germline, CDR1 is MDHEN and CDR2 is SYDVKM. The CDR3: CASKGSGANVLTF. The CDR3 nucleotides read TGTGCCAGCAAAGGATCTGGGGCCAACGTCCTGACTTTC.

Many counts were recorded for this clonotype. V usage is TRBV28 and J usage is TRBJ2-1; D is ambiguous. The CDR3 spans 16 residues. The germline V and J ends were trimmed by 3 bases and 6 bases, with 18 bases remaining between them. Germline V gene sequence: CDR1 MDHEN, CDR2 SYDVKM. CDR3 DNA sequence: TGTGCCAGCAGTTTTCTTGGAAGCTCTCCCGTCAATGAGCAGTTCTTC. Protein: CASSFLGSSPVNEQFF.

Written as DNA, the CDR3 is TGTGCCAGTACCCCGGGGTCTAGCGTAAACTACGAGCAGTACTTC. Amino acids: CASTPGSSVNYEQYF. The V call is TRBV19, the J call TRBJ2-7; D might be TRBD2 (6 bases). The CDR3 extends over 15 amino acids. Trimming stripped 7 bases from V and 3 bases from J, with 19 bases between. Germline CDR1 LNHDA, CDR2 SQIVND (reference sequence).

The chain carries TRBV20-1 and TRBJ2-5; 8 bases align to TRBD2. The germline V gene has CDR1 DFQATT and CDR2 SNEGSKA (reference sequence). This CDR3 contains 15 residues. CDR3 region: CSAPPGGTAVETQYF. CDR3 DNA: TGCAGCGCCCCCCCGGGGGGGACCGCCGTAGAGACCCAGTACTTC.

V gene TRBV18 combines with J gene TRBJ2-7; 10 bases fit TRBD2. With V trimmed by 5 bases and J by 6 bases, 10 bases remained unmatched. CDR3 length: 15 amino acids. Germline CDR1 is KGHSH and CDR2 is LQKENI. The DNA of the CDR3 is TGTGCCAGCTCAGGACAACTAGCGGGATACAGCGAGCAGTACTTC. This gives the protein CASSGQLAGYSEQYF.

This chain uses TRBV27 with TRBJ2-7; possibly TRBD1 for D (6 bases). Germline V gene lookup returns CDR1 MNHEY and CDR2 SMNVEV (reference sequence). This CDR3 contains 17 residues. Trimming pared 8 bases from V and 7 bases from J, leaving 30 bases between. CDR3 nucleotides: TGTGCCAGCGCTAGGGGCAGGGGTCCGCACCTCCGGGTGGAGCAGTACTTC. Translated, it gives CASARGRGPHLRVEQYF.

This clonotype was observed many times. V usage is TRBV12-3 or TRBV12-4 and J usage is TRBJ1-1; maybe TRBD1 (6 bases). The germline V and J ends were trimmed by 4 bases and 0 bases, with 12 bases remaining between them. This CDR3 comprises 15 residues. The CDR3 DNA reads TGTGCCAGCAGTTACGGGGGCGGAATGAACACTGAAGCTTTCTTT. It encodes CASSYGGGMNTEAFF.

V gene TRBV27 combines with J gene TRBJ2-1; D unresolved. Per the germline V gene, CDR1 is MNHEY and CDR2 is SMNVEV (reference sequence). V lost 5 bases and J 7 bases, leaving 15 bases between the germline ends. This CDR3 has 14 residues. This CDR3 reads CASSLDPLGNEQFF. The CDR3 DNA reads as TGTGCCAGCAGTCTGGACCCGTTAGGGAATGAGCAGTTCTTC.

This sequence joins TRBV6-1 and TRBJ2-1; 9 bases are shared with TRBD1. This CDR3 has 15 residues. Germline CDR1 and CDR2: MNHNS and SASEGT. With 5 bases clipped from V and 5 bases from J, the junction kept 7 bases outside the gene matches. This CDR3 is CASSQDRGHHNEQFF. The CDR3 DNA is TGTGCCAGCAGTCAGGACAGGGGACACCACAATGAGCAGTTCTTC.

The J gene is TRBJ2-1, the V gene TRBV6-6; D unclear. With 6 bases removed from V and 10 bases from J, the gap between germline ends came to 13 bases. The CDR3 covers 12 residues. Germline V lookup: CDR1 MNHNY, CDR2 SVGAGI (reference sequence). Written as DNA, the CDR3 is TGTGCCAGCAGCCTTCCCCAGAACGAGCAGTTCTTC. It encodes CASSLPQNEQFF.

This clonotype occurred many times. At one end the junction does not follow the germline gene, possibly because of a read error. The chain links TRBV7-2 to TRBJ2-1; D unclear. The CDR3 is 14 residues long. Germline loops: CDR1 SGHTA, CDR2 FQGNSA. In DNA form, the CDR3 reads TGCGCCAGCAGCTTGGCGTCAGGAAACAATGAGCAGTTCTTC. As protein: CASSLASGNNEQFF.

This chain uses TRBV29-1 with TRBJ1-1; D is ambiguous. The germline CDR1 and CDR2 sequences are SQVTM and ANQGSEA. With 3 bases removed from V and 2 bases from J, the gap between germline ends came to 10 bases. The CDR3 spans 13 residues. The CDR3: CSVDPDGNTEAFF. The CDR3 DNA is TGCAGCGTTGATCCGGACGGCAACACTGAAGCTTTCTTT.

This clonotype was recorded a few times. This chain links TRBV21-1 with TRBJ2-7. TRBV21-1 is noted as a pseudogene. The CDR3 runs to 14 residues. This CDR3 is CASSKYERGYEQYF. In DNA, the CDR3 is TGTGCCAGCAGCAAGTATGAGAGAGGCTACGAGCAGTACTTC.

This clonotype was seen ten or more times. The chain has TRBV29-1 and TRBJ1-2; 9 bases match TRBD1. Germline V gene data show CDR1 as SQVTM and CDR2 as ANQGSEA. There are 14 residues in the CDR3. The trim removed 0 bases at V and 5 bases at J, leaving 4 bases unmatched. The CDR3 region has the DNA TGCAGCGTTGAAGATCGGACAGGGGCATATGGCTACACCTTC. It specifies CSVEDRTGAYGYTF. The full variable domain, completed using reference TRBV29-1 and TRBJ1-2, is SAVISQKPSRDICQRGTSLTIQCQVDSQVTMMFWYRQQPGQSLTLIATANQGSEATYESGFVIDKFPISRPNLTFSTLTVSNMSPEDSSIYLCSVEDRTGAYGYTFGSGTRLTVV.

This clonotype has a handful of counts. J is TRBJ1-6 and V is TRBV10-3; 9 bases fit TRBD1. V was pared by 10 bases and J by 8 bases, with 15 bases of the junction left unmatched. Germline lookup yields CDR1 ENHRY and CDR2 SYGVKD. The CDR3 has 16 amino acids. The CDR3 sequence is CATAALTGGGDSPLHF. The CDR3, as DNA: TGTGCCACCGCTGCCTTGACAGGGGGTGGGGATTCACCCCTCCACTTT.

The chain joins TRBV4-2 to TRBJ2-3; a possible D gene is TRBD2 (5 bases). This CDR3 spans 16 amino acids. Germline loops: CDR1 LGHNA, CDR2 YNFKEQ. V lost 5 bases and J 1 base, leaving 16 bases between the germline ends. CDR3 protein: CASSSRGSVGTDTQYF. Here the CDR3 DNA reads TGTGCCAGCAGCTCTAGAGGTAGCGTGGGCACAGATACGCAGTATTTT.

J is TRBJ1-2 and V is TRBV7-9; no firm D call. The CDR3 spans 14 residues. The germline V gene encodes CDR1 SEHNR and CDR2 FQNEAQ (reference sequence). V was pared by 2 bases and J by 2 bases, with 9 bases between. The CDR3: CASSLMDSNYGYTF. The CDR3 DNA sequence: TGTGCCAGCAGCTTAATGGACTCAAACTATGGCTACACCTTC. Full variable domain (outside the CDR3, taken from reference TRBV7-9 and TRBJ1-2): DTGVSQNPRHKITKRGQNVTFRCDPISEHNRLYWYRQTLGQGPEFLTYFQNEAQLEKSRLLSDRFSAERPKGSFSTLEIQRTEQGDSAMYLCASSLMDSNYGYTFGSGTRLTVV.

This clonotype was detected only a few times. The chain recombines TRBV7-2 with TRBJ2-1, with TRBD2 identical over 14 bases. Trimming took 2 bases from V and 9 from J; bases not matched to a gene: 6. Germline V lookup: CDR1 SGHTA, CDR2 FQGNSA. The CDR3 runs 16 residues. The CDR3: CASSLSGTSGSFEQFF. DNA of the CDR3: TGTGCCAGCAGCTTATCTGGGACTAGCGGGAGCTTTGAGCAGTTCTTC. The full variable domain, with the rest looked up from reference TRBV7-2 and TRBJ2-1, is GAGVSQSPSNKVTEKGKDVELRCDPISGHTALYWYRQSLGQGLEFLIYFQGNSAPDKSGLPSDRFSAERTGGSVSTLTIQRTQQEDSAVYLCASSLSGTSGSFEQFFGPGTRLTVL.

This sequence joins TRBV20-1 and TRBJ1-6; TRBD1 matches 11 bases. Germline CDR1 and CDR2: DFQATT and SNEGSKA (reference sequence). V trimming: 0 bases; J trimming: 9 bases; junction bases outside the gene matches: 1. This CDR3 is built from 14 residues. The DNA for the CDR3 is TGCAGTGCTAGAGATGGGACAGGGGGTTCACCCCTCCACTTT. The encoded protein is CSARDGTGGSPLHF.

The gene calls are TRBV20-1 and TRBJ2-7; 13 bases align to TRBD2. Germline V gene data show CDR1 as DFQATT and CDR2 as SNEGSKA (reference sequence). The CDR3 covers 12 residues. Germline trimming cut 7 bases from V and 6 bases from J; bases unmatched to any gene: 3. Here the CDR3 reads CSGLAGGLEQYF. DNA of the CDR3: TGCAGTGGACTAGCGGGGGGTCTCGAGCAGTACTTC.